This is a list of T cell receptor beta chains from one sample in a study of cytomegalovirus exposure and HLA in healthy donors. Profiled with immunoSEQ multiplex PCR; TCRdb holds only in-frame clones, not every one. The data show about 160,000 clones, with more than 70% seen just once and 2.5% to 3.5% held by the top ten. Sample: PBMCs. The receptor set was obtained from a man younger than 30 in good health and CMV-seronegative. CDR3s include the opening cysteine and the closing phenylalanine or tryptophan. The D gene is left open where the match is weak.

V	D	J	CDR3
TRBV27	TRBD2	TRBJ2-3	CASSFVLAGGPDTQYF
TRBV13	TRBD1	TRBJ2-3	CASSFGQASTDTQYF
TRBV30	TRBD1	TRBJ1-4	CAWATGGGNEKLFF
TRBV28	NA	TRBJ2-5	CASSFENQETQYF
TRBV6-5	TRBD1	TRBJ1-2	CASSYSTFRGPGYTF
TRBV4-1	TRBD1	TRBJ1-1	CASSPLGQGRGTEAFF
TRBV7-2	NA	TRBJ2-5	CASSLAREETQYF
TRBV6-5	TRBD1	TRBJ2-7	CATTEQGILFEQYF
TRBV5-4	TRBD1	TRBJ2-7	CASSSDRGSSYEQYF
TRBV10-3	TRBD1	TRBJ1-2	CAISEGGQGYGYTF
TRBV29-1	NA	TRBJ1-2	CSVDRVEYGYTF
TRBV28	NA	TRBJ2-7	CASSFTGTAPSDSGYEQYF
TRBV29-1	NA	TRBJ2-7	CSVEEPRDSNPYEQYF
TRBV2	NA	TRBJ2-7	CASSGGTPSYEQYF
TRBV5-8	TRBD1	TRBJ1-4	CASSLRGRTNEKLFF
TRBV18	NA	TRBJ2-3	CASSPLTGTSTDTQYF
TRBV5-6	NA	TRBJ1-1	CASSPEGRSGTEAFF
TRBV19	TRBD1	TRBJ2-2	CASKVQGAGGELFF
TRBV6-4	TRBD1	TRBJ1-2	CASRAGTGEGYTF
TRBV19	NA	TRBJ1-3	CASSPGQFSGNTIYF
TRBV13	TRBD1	TRBJ1-6	CASSFVATPTGGSYNSPLHF
TRBV10-3	NA	TRBJ2-7	CAISTETAYEQYF